Shown below are 20 T cell receptor beta chains from a single sample sequenced in a study of CD8+ T cells in alopecia areata. Following extraction, RNA underwent reverse transcription to cDNA, which served as the sequencing template. TCRdb's copy holds only in-frame clones and misses some; the assay was immunoSEQ multiplex PCR. The sample shows 130,000 to 150,000 clones, roughly 46% of them seen only once. Sequencing used CD4+ T cells sorted from blood, obtained at week 0. These receptors were collected from a human donor with alopecia areata.

This clone was observed a handful of times. V and J are TRBV10-3 and TRBJ2-2; D may be TRBD2 (6 bases). This CDR3 has 14 amino acids. CDR1 ENHRY and CDR2 SYGVKD come from the germline V gene. Trimming took 10 bases from V and 5 from J, leaving 17 bases between them. CDR3: CATCGEPGTGELFF. DNA of the CDR3: TGTGCCACCTGCGGGGAGCCGGGGACCGGGGAGCTGTTTTTT.

This chain links TRBV30 with TRBJ1-2, with D perhaps TRBD1 (5 bases). Trimming left V 3 bases short and J 4 bases short, with 12 bases between. Per the germline V gene, CDR1 is GTSNPN and CDR2 is SVGIG (reference sequence). The CDR3 is 13 residues long. The CDR3 DNA follows: TGTGCCTGGAGGTCCGGACAAGCCTATGGCTACACCTTC. Its protein product is CAWRSGQAYGYTF.

The chain joins TRBV29-1 to TRBJ2-3; TRBD2 agrees at 9 bases. Germline lookup yields CDR1 SQVTM and CDR2 ANQGSEA. With 0 bases clipped from V and 2 bases from J, the junction kept 6 bases outside the gene matches. This CDR3 spans 16 amino acids. As DNA, the CDR3 is TGCAGCGTTGAAGATCGAGCGGGAGGCTCCACAGATACGCAGTATTTT. Translated: CSVEDRAGGSTDTQYF.

V is TRBV7-9 and J is TRBJ1-1; unclear D gene. The CDR3 length is 12 residues. Germline values: CDR1 SEHNR, CDR2 FQNEAQ (reference sequence). V lost 2 bases to trimming and J lost 9 bases, with 10 bases between them. The CDR3 nucleotides read TGTGCCAGCAGCTTATTAACTGGGAAAGCTTTCTTT. This encodes CASSLLTGKAFF.

V usage is TRBV28 and J usage is TRBJ2-1; D gene uncertain. The length of the CDR3 is 16 residues. Trimming shortened V by 3 bases and J by 0 bases, and 12 bases separated the two germline ends. In germline, CDR1 is MDHEN, CDR2 SYDVKM. This chain's CDR3 is CASSFRVLSSYNEQFF. The CDR3 nucleotides are TGTGCCAGCAGTTTTAGGGTCCTCAGCTCCTACAATGAGCAGTTCTTC.

This clone has only a few counts. The rearrangement links TRBV30 to TRBJ1-3, with D uncertain. The CDR3 spans 14 residues. Germline V gene lookup returns CDR1 GTSNPN and CDR2 SVGIG (reference sequence). Deletions cut 5 bases from V and 4 bases from J, with 15 bases between. The chain's CDR3 is CAWAEGAGGNTIYF. As DNA, the CDR3 is TGTGCCTGGGCGGAGGGCGCGGGGGGAAACACCATATATTTT.

The chain carries TRBV30 and TRBJ1-3; no reliable D call. Per germline, CDR1 GTSNPN and CDR2 SVGIG (reference sequence). CDR3 size: 13 residues. The V gene lost 2 bases and the J gene lost 0 bases, with 5 bases spanning the gap. The CDR3 protein is CAWSRDSGNTIYF. The CDR3 nucleotides are TGTGCCTGGAGTAGGGACTCTGGAAACACCATATATTTT.

The chain has TRBV6-5 and TRBJ1-1; D is unresolved. Trimming left V 5 bases short and J 1 base short, with 14 bases between. This CDR3 has 15 residues. The germline CDR1 and CDR2 sequences are MNHEY and SVGAGI. DNA of the CDR3: TGTGCCAGCAGTGCGAACTGGGGAGGGAACACTGAAGCTTTCTTT. This gives the protein CASSANWGGNTEAFF.

The V and J genes are TRBV10-3 and TRBJ2-7; TRBD2 matches at 9 bases. Germline V gene sequence: CDR1 ENHRY, CDR2 SYGVKD. With V trimmed by 3 bases and J by 3 bases, 6 bases remained unmatched. This CDR3 region has 15 residues. CDR3 amino acids: CAISEGAGGLYEQYF. The CDR3 DNA follows: TGTGCCATCAGTGAAGGAGCGGGGGGCCTCTACGAGCAGTACTTC.

The rearrangement links TRBV7-9 to TRBJ1-1, with a weak D call TRBD1 (5 bases). CDR3 length: 13 residues. V shed 5 bases and J shed 5 bases, with 12 bases lying between them. Germline V gene sequence: CDR1 SEHNR, CDR2 FQNEAQ (reference sequence). In nucleotides, the CDR3 is TGTGCCAGCAGCCTAGGGGTGGGGACTGAAGCTTTCTTT. It codes for CASSLGVGTEAFF.

This clone was detected only a few times. The rearrangement links TRBV30 to TRBJ2-1; D may be TRBD2 (5 bases). This CDR3 region has 13 residues. Trimming stripped 3 bases from V and 0 bases from J, with 6 bases between. Per the germline V gene, CDR1 is GTSNPN and CDR2 is SVGIG (reference sequence). The CDR3 sequence is CAWRGSSYNEQFF. The CDR3 coding sequence is TGTGCCTGGAGGGGGAGCTCCTACAATGAGCAGTTCTTC.

The genes are TRBV29-1 and TRBJ2-1; D perhaps matches TRBD1 (5 bases). V was trimmed by 5 bases and J by 9 bases, leaving 14 bases between them. Germline V gene sequence: CDR1 SQVTM, CDR2 ANQGSEA. The CDR3 contains 12 residues. The CDR3 reads CSVSLQVGEQFF. The CDR3 region has the DNA TGCAGCGTTTCCCTACAGGTGGGTGAGCAGTTCTTC.

In DNA form, the CDR3 reads TGTGCCAGCAGCGTAGGGCCAGAGACCCAGTACTTC. It encodes CASSVGPETQYF. The chain combines TRBV9 with TRBJ2-5; no reliable D call. The germline CDR1 and CDR2 sequences are SGDLS and YYNGEE. CDR3 length: 12 residues. Trimming took off 0 bases at V and 4 bases at J, with 4 bases between the two ends.

The V call is TRBV2, the J call TRBJ2-2; D unresolved. Germline V CDR1 and CDR2: SNHLY, FYNNEI. Trimming took 8 bases from V and 5 from J, leaving 6 bases between them. The CDR3 is made up of 11 amino acids. CDR3 in DNA: TGTGCCAGCCAAAGTACCGGGGAGCTGTTTTTT. It encodes CASQSTGELFF.

The chain is built from TRBV10-3 and TRBJ2-7; D perhaps matches TRBD1 (6 bases). Germline CDR1 reads ENHRY; CDR2 reads SYGVKD. CDR3 size: 12 residues. Trimming shortened V by 2 bases and J by 4 bases, and 6 bases separated the two germline ends. The CDR3 nucleotides read TGTGCCATCAGTGAGACAGGGTACGAGCAGTACTTC. Protein: CAISETGYEQYF.

The chain has TRBV15 and TRBJ2-2; D remains unclear. Germline-derived CDR1 and CDR2 are LNHNV and YYDKDF (reference sequence). The CDR3 length is 11 residues. Between the trimmed V and J ends, which lost 1 base and 8 bases, there was a span of 2 bases. The CDR3 here is CATSRAGELFF. For the CDR3, the DNA is TGTGCCACCAGCAGAGCTGGGGAGCTGTTTTTT.

The chain uses TRBV27 and TRBJ2-4; 7 bases line up with TRBD1. CDR1 and CDR2 (germline): MNHEY, SMNVEV (reference sequence). CDR3 length: 14 residues. The trim removed 4 bases at V and 7 bases at J, leaving 7 bases unmatched. CDR3 loop: CASSSPGGINIQYF. The CDR3 bases are TGTGCCAGCAGTTCCCCAGGGGGAATCAACATTCAGTACTTC.

This chain links TRBV5-4 with TRBJ2-5; 7 bases line up with TRBD2. Germline values: CDR1 SGHNT, CDR2 YYREEE (reference sequence). CDR3 length: 14 residues. V lost 4 bases, J lost 2 bases, and 5 bases stayed unmatched. The CDR3 sequence is CASSPGTTQETQYF. The CDR3 coding sequence is TGTGCCAGCAGCCCGGGGACTACACAAGAGACCCAGTACTTC.

V and J are TRBV2 and TRBJ2-2; tentatively, D is TRBD1 or TRBD2 (5 bases each). V was trimmed by 5 bases and J by 1 base, leaving 14 bases between them. The CDR3 totals 16 residues. Germline CDR1 is SNHLY and CDR2 is FYNNEI. The CDR3 loop reads CASSQFGTVNTGELFF. CDR3 DNA sequence: TGTGCCAGCAGTCAGTTTGGGACGGTGAACACCGGGGAGCTGTTTTTT.

DNA for the CDR3: TGTGCCAGCAGTGAATACCCGGAAATCCTAGCCAAAAACATTCAGTACTTC. It specifies CASSEYPEILAKNIQYF. The genes are TRBV25-1 and TRBJ2-4; D is ambiguous. Germline V lookup: CDR1 MGHDK, CDR2 SYGVNS. This CDR3 comprises 17 residues. V was trimmed by 0 bases and J by 0 bases, leaving 12 bases between them. Full variable domain (outside the CDR3, taken from reference TRBV25-1 and TRBJ2-4): EADIYQTPRYLVIGTGKKITLECSQTMGHDKMYWYQQDPGMELHLIHYSYGVNSTEKGDLSSESTVSRIRTEHFPLTLESARPSHTSQYLCASSEYPEILAKNIQYFGAGTRLSVL.